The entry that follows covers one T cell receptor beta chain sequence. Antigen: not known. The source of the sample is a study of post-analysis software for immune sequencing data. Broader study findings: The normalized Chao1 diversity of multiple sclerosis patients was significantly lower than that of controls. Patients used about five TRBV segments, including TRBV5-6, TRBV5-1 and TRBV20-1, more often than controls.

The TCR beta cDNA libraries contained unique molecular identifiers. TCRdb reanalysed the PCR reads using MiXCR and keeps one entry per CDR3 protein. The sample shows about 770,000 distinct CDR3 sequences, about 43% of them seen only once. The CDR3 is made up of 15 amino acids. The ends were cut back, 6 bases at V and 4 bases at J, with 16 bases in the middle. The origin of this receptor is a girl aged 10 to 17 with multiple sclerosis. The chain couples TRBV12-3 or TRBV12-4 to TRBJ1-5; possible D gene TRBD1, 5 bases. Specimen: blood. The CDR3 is CASRTGLPGNQPQHF. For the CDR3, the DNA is TGTGCCAGCAGAACGGGACTCCCCGGGAATCAGCCCCAGCATTTT.